This TCR beta chain came from a study of blood T cell repertoires in COVID-19. Study-wide background: The United States, Italy and Spain were the sources of the acute and convalescent COVID-19 samples. T cells, B-cell-depleted T cells, or PBMCs supplied cDNA or gDNA.

The CDR3 contains 15 residues. Germline assignment: CDR1 SNHLY and CDR2 FYNNEI. The V gene lost 4 bases and the J gene lost 6 bases, with 18 bases spanning the gap. Authors' analysis steps: The authors estimated nucleated cell counts from reference gene primer amplification. Data came from immunoSEQ multiplex PCR; TCRdb stores just in-frame clones and leaves some out. The DNA gave D and trimming, while V, J and clone size come from that table. The repertoire holds a few hundred thousand clones, with about 79% as singletons. This clonotype was obtained from a middle-aged man who had recovered from COVID-19. The V call is TRBV2, the J call TRBJ1-2; possibly TRBD1 for D (6 bases). Sequenced: peripheral blood. CDR3 loop: CASSVWAGDRDGYTF. CDR3 DNA: TGTGCCAGCAGTGTATGGGCAGGGGATCGAGATGGCTACACCTTC.